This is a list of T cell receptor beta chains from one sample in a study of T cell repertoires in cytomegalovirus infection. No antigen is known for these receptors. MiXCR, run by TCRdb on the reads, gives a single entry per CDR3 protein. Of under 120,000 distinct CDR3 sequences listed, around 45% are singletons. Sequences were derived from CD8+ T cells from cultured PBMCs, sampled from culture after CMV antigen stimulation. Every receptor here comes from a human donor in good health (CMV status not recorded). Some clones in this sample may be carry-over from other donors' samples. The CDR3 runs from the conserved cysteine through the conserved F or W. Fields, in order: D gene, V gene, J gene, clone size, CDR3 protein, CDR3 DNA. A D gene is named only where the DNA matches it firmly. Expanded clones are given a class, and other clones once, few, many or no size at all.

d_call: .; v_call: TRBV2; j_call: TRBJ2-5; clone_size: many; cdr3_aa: CASILSRLKGEETQYF; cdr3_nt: TGTGCCAGCATTTTGAGCCGGCTTAAGGGGGAAGAGACCCAGTACTTC
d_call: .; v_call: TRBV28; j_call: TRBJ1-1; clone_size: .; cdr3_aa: CASSLLLMNTEAFF; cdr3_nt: TGTGCCAGCAGCCTCCTTTTGATGAACACTGAAGCTTTCTTT
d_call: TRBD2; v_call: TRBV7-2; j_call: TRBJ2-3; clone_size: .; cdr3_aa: CASSFPTSGGPSTDTQYF; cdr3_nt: TGTGCCAGCAGCTTCCCGACTAGCGGGGGGCCTAGCACAGATACGCAGTATTTT
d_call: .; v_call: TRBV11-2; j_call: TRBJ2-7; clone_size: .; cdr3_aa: CASSERGKSYEQYF; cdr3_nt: TGTGCCAGCAGCGAGAGGGGTAAATCCTACGAGCAGTACTTC
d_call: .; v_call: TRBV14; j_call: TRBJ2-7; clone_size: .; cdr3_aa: CASSQEQQVYEQYF; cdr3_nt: TGTGCCAGCAGCCAAGAGCAGCAGGTTTACGAGCAGTACTTC
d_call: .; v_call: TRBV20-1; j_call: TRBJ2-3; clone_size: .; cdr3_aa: CSAGVGTSNGDTQYF; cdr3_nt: TGCAGTGCTGGTGTTGGGACCTCAAACGGGGATACGCAGTATTTT
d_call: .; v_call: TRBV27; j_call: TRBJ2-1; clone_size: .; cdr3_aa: CASSIGPMSSYNEQFF; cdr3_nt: TGTGCCAGCAGTATAGGACCGATGAGCTCCTACAATGAGCAGTTCTTC
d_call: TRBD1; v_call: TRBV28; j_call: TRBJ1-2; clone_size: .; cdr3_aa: CASSPVGTGGNGYTF; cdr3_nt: TGTGCCAGCAGCCCCGTAGGGACAGGGGGTAACGGCTACACCTTC
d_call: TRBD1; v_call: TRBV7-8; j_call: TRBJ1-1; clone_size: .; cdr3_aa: CASSPHRGQNTEAFF; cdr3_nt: TGTGCCAGCAGCCCACACAGGGGGCAGAACACTGAAGCTTTCTTT
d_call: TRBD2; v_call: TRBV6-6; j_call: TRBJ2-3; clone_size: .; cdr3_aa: CASSYQASGGAKDTQYF; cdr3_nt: TGTGCCAGCAGTTACCAAGCTAGCGGGGGGGCCAAAGATACGCAGTATTTT
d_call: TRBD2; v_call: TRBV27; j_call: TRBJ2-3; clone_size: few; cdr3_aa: CASTLVGGGAASTDTQYF; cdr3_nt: TGTGCCAGCACCTTGGTAGGCGGGGGGGCTGCTAGCACAGATACGCAGTATTTT
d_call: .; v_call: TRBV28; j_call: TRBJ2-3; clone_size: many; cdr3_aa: CASSPPRWEDTDTQYF; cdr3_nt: TGTGCCAGCAGTCCACCCCGTTGGGAGGACACAGATACGCAGTATTTT
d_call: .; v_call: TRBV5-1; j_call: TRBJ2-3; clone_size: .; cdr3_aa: CASSLRPDRADTQYF; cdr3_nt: TGCGCCAGCAGCTTGAGGCCAGACCGTGCAGATACGCAGTATTTT
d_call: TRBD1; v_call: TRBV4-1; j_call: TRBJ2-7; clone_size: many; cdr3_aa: CASSYSGTGNYEQYF; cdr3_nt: TGCGCCAGCAGCTACTCCGGGACAGGGAACTACGAGCAGTACTTC
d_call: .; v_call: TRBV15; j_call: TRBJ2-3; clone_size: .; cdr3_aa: CATSRETSTDTQYF; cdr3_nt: TGTGCCACCAGCAGGGAGACTAGTACAGATACGCAGTATTTT
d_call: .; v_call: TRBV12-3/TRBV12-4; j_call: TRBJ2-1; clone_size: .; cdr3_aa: CASSLLLGPTPNEQFF; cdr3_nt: TGTGCCAGCAGTTTGTTGCTAGGACCAACCCCCAATGAGCAGTTCTTC
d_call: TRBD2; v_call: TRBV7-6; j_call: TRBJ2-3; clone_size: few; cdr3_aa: CASSLRGSGGTDTQYF; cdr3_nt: TGTGCCAGCAGCCTGCGAGGAAGCGGGGGCACAGATACGCAGTATTTT
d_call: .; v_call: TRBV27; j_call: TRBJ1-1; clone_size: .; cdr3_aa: CASSPMEWDTEAFF; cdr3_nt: TGTGCCAGCAGCCCAATGGAGTGGGACACTGAAGCTTTCTTT
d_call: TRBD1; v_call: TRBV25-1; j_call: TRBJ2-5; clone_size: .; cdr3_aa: CASSGGQGWETQYF; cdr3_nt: TGTGCCAGCAGTGGTGGACAGGGGTGGGAGACCCAGTACTTC
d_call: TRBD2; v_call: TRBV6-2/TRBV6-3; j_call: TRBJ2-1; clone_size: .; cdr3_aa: CASSYSNLVGRDEQFF; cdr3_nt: TGTGCCAGCAGTTACTCGAACCTTGTGGGGAGGGATGAGCAGTTCTTC
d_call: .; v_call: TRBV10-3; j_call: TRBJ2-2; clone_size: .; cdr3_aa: CAIRQENTGELFF; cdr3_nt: TGTGCCATCAGGCAGGAGAACACCGGGGAGCTGTTTTTT
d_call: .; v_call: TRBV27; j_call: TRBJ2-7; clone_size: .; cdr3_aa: CASSFQGSREQYF; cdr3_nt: TGTGCCAGCAGTTTCCAGGGTTCGCGCGAGCAGTACTTC
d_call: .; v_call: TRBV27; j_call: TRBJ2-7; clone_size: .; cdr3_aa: CASQGRAYEQYF; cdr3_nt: TGTGCCAGCCAGGGGCGCGCCTACGAGCAGTACTTC
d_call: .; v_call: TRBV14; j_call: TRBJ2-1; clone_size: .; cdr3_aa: CASSPHLTAYNEQFF; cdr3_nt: TGTGCCAGCAGCCCCCATCTGACAGCCTACAATGAGCAGTTCTTC
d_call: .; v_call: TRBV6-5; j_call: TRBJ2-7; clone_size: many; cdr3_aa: CASSYMGAVTYEQYF; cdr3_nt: TGTGCCAGCAGTTACATGGGGGCAGTAACCTACGAGCAGTACTTC
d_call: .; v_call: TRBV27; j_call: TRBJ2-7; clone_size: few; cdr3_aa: CASSLGGPSYEQYF; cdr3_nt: TGTGCCAGCAGTTTGGGAGGCCCCTCCTACGAGCAGTACTTC
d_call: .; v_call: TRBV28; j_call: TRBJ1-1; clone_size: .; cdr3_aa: CASSGISTEAFF; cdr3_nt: TGTGCCAGCAGCGGGATTTCCACTGAAGCTTTCTTT
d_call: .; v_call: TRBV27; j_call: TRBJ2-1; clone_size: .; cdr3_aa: CATGFFAYNEQFF; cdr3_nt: TGTGCCACAGGGTTCTTCGCCTACAATGAGCAGTTCTTC
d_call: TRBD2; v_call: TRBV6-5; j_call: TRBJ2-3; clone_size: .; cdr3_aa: CASSTGLAGGSFADTQYF; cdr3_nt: TGTGCCAGCAGTACCGGACTAGCGGGGGGAAGTTTCGCAGATACGCAGTATTTT
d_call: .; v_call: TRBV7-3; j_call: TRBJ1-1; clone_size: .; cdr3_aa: CASSLSGGPNTEAFF; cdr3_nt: TGTGCCAGCAGCTTAAGTGGGGGCCCGAACACTGAAGCTTTCTTT
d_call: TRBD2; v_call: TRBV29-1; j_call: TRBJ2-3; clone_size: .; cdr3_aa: CSVEGLGLAGTTDTQYF; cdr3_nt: TGCAGCGTTGAAGGTCTGGGACTAGCGGGAACTACAGATACGCAGTATTTT
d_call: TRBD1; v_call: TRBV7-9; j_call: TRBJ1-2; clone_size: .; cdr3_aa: CASSDAASRGDTYGYTF; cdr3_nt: TGTGCCAGCAGCGACGCAGCGTCCAGGGGGGATACCTATGGCTACACCTTC